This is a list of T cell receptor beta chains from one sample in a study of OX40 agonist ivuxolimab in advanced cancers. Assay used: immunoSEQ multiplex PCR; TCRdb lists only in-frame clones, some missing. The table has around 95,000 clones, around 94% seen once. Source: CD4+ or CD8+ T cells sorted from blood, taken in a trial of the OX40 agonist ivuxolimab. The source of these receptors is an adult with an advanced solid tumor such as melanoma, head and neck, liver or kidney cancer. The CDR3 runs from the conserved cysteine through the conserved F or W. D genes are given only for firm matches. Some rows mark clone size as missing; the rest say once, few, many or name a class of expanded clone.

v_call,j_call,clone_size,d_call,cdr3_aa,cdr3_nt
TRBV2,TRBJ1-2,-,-,CASSFSSGLNYGYTF,TGTGCCAGCAGTTTCTCGTCAGGGTTGAACTATGGCTACACCTTC
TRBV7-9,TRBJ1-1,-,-,CASSPQGNTEAFF,TGTGCCAGCAGCCCACAGGGGAACACTGAAGCTTTCTTT
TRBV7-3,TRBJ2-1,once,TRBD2,CASSRGLAGPNEQFF,TGTGCCAGCAGCCGGGGACTAGCCGGTCCCAATGAGCAGTTCTTC
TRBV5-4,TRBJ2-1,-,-,CASSTTSSNEQFF,TGTGCCAGCAGCACTACTAGCTCCAATGAGCAGTTCTTC
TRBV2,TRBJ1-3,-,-,CASSQQGGRVDTIYF,TGTGCCAGCAGTCAACAAGGAGGCAGGGTAGACACCATATATTTT
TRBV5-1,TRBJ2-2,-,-,CASRVLPNTGELFF,TGCGCCAGCAGGGTTCTACCCAACACCGGGGAGCTGTTTTTT
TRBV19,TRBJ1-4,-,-,CASSISRIGDEKLFF,TGTGCCAGTAGTATATCCAGGATCGGGGATGAAAAACTGTTTTTT
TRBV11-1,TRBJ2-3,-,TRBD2,CASSHRLAGVSDTQYF,TGTGCCAGCAGCCACCGACTAGCGGGAGTCTCAGATACGCAGTATTTT
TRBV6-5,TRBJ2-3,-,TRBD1,CASGGPGTDTQYF,TGTGCCTCAGGGGGCCCAGGAACAGATACGCAGTATTTT
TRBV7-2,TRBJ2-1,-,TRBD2,CASRTGLADLREFF,TGTGCCAGCAGGACGGGACTAGCGGACCTAAGAGAGTTCTTC
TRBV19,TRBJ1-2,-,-,CASRATVYRGDGYTF,TGTGCCAGTCGGGCGACGGTATACCGTGGTGATGGCTACACCTTC
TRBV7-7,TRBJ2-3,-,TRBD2,CASSRGGAWNTQYF,TGTGCTAGCAGCCGCGGGGGGGCCTGGAATACGCAGTATTTT
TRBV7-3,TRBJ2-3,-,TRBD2,CASSPSAGVSTDTQYF,TGTGCCAGCAGTCCGTCGGCGGGAGTGAGCACAGATACGCAGTATTTT
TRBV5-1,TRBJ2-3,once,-,CASSLWDGGRTDTQYF,TGCGCCAGCAGCTTATGGGATGGGGGGCGCACAGATACGCAGTATTTT
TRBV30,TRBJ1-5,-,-,CAWSPGLDQPQHF,TGTGCCTGGAGTCCAGGGTTGGATCAGCCCCAGCATTTT
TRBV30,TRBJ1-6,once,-,CAWSVNFESPLHF,TGTGCCTGGAGTGTAAATTTTGAATCACCCCTCCACTTT
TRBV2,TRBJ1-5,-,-,CASSEVGNSNQPQHF,TGTGCCAGCAGTGAAGTTGGAAACAGCAATCAGCCCCAGCATTTT
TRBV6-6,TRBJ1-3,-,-,CASSSINSGNTIYF,TGTGCCAGCAGTTCGATAAACTCTGGAAACACCATATATTTT
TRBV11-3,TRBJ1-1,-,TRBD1,CASSLAQGGTEAFF,TGTGCCAGCAGCTTAGCGCAGGGGGGCACTGAAGCTTTCTTT
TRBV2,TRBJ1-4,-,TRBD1,CASSRQGGEEKLFF,TGTGCCAGCAGCAGACAGGGGGGAGAGGAAAAACTGTTTTTT
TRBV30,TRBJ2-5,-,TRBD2,CAWTMGLAGQETQYF,TGTGCCTGGACTATGGGACTAGCGGGGCAAGAGACCCAGTACTTC
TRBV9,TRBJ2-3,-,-,CASSVHTSTTDTQYF,TGTGCCAGCAGCGTCCACACTTCTACCACAGATACGCAGTATTTT
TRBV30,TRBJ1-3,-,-,CAWRPTGSSSGNTIYF,TGTGCCTGGAGACCTACAGGGAGCTCCTCTGGAAACACCATATATTTT
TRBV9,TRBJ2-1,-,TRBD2,CASSVAASGSYNEQFF,TGTGCCAGCAGCGTAGCGGCTAGCGGGTCCTACAATGAGCAGTTCTTC
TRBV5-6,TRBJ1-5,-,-,CASSYRDGNQPQHF,TGTGCCAGCAGCTACAGGGACGGCAATCAGCCCCAGCATTTT
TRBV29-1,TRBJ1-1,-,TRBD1,CSVSNLGGGHNF,TGCAGCGTATCCAACCTGGGAGGGGGCCACAACTTT
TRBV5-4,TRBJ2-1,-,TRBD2,CASSLYRGRDNEQFF,TGTGCCAGCAGCTTGTACCGCGGGAGAGACAATGAGCAGTTCTTC
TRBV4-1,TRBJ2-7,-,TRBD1,CASSLESTGFQSYEQYF,TGCGCCAGCAGCCTCGAATCGACAGGGTTTCAATCCTACGAGCAGTACTTC
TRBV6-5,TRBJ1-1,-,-,CASSFPSNNEAFF,TGTGCCAGCAGTTTTCCTTCTAACAATGAAGCTTTCTTT
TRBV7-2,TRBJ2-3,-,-,CASSPRAEGTDTQYF,TGTGCCAGCAGCCCACGGGCGGAGGGGACAGATACGCAGTATTTT
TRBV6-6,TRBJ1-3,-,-,CASIWRGTGNTIYF,TGTGCCAGCATTTGGAGGGGAACTGGAAACACCATATATTTT
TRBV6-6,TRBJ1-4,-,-,CASSYLGVANEKLFF,TGTGCCAGCAGTTACTTGGGGGTGGCTAATGAAAAACTGTTTTTT
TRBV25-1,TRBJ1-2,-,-,CASTGATGLGYGYTF,TGTGCCAGCACTGGAGCAACAGGGCTTGGCTATGGCTACACCTTC
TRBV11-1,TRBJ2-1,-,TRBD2,CASSPYLGAGGFDEQFF,TGTGCCAGCAGCCCCTACTTGGGAGCGGGAGGGTTCGATGAGCAGTTCTTC
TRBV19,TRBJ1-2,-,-,CASTPDSNYGYTF,TGTGCCAGTACCCCCGACAGTAACTATGGCTACACCTTC
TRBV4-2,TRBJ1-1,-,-,CASSQGGNSGTEAFF,TGTGCCAGCAGCCAAGGTGGGAATTCCGGGACTGAAGCTTTCTTT
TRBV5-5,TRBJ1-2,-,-,CASSPDSNYGYTF,TGTGCCAGCAGCCCAGACAGTAACTATGGCTACACCTTC
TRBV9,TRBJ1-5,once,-,CASSVRGRASGNQPQHF,TGTGCCAGCAGCGTTAGGGGGAGGGCTTCTGGCAATCAGCCCCAGCATTTT
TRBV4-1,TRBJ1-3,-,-,CASSPSGLAYSGNTIYF,TGCGCCAGCAGCCCATCAGGGTTAGCGTACTCTGGAAACACCATATATTTT
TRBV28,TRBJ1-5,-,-,CASSFVLSQPQHF,TGTGCCAGCAGTTTCGTCTTGAGTCAGCCCCAGCATTTT
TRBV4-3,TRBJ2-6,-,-,CASSQDWGDSHSGANVLTF,TGCGCCAGCAGCCAAGATTGGGGGGACAGTCACTCTGGGGCCAACGTCCTGACTTTC
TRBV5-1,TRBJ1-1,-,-,CASSLGVWDKGMNTEAFF,TGCGCCAGCAGCTTGGGTGTCTGGGATAAAGGGATGAACACTGAAGCTTTCTTT
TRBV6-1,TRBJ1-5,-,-,CASSQLGGIQPQHF,TGTGCCAGCAGCCAATTGGGCGGTATTCAGCCCCAGCATTTT
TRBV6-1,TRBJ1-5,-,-,CASSEAQPQHF,TGTGCCAGCAGTGAAGCTCAGCCCCAGCATTTT
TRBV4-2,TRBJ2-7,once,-,CASSQDWTTYEQYF,TGTGCCAGCAGCCAAGACTGGACTACCTACGAGCAGTACTTC
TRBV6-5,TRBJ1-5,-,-,CASSPRHLSNQPQHF,TGTGCCAGCAGTCCTAGACACCTTAGCAATCAGCCCCAGCATTTT
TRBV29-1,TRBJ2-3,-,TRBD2,CSVSLLAGGVVATDTQYF,TGCAGCGTCTCCTTACTAGCGGGGGGGGTAGTCGCCACAGATACGCAGTATTTT
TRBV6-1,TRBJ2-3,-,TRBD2,CASRGLAVSTDTQYF,TGTGCCAGCAGAGGACTAGCGGTTAGCACAGATACGCAGTATTTT
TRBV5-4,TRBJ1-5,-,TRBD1,CASSLGLPGTGRGQPQHF,TGTGCCAGCAGCTTGGGGCTTCCCGGGACAGGGCGGGGGCAGCCCCAGCATTTT
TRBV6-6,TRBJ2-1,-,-,CASSRGVYNEQFF,TGTGCCAGCTCGAGGGGGGTCTACAATGAGCAGTTCTTC
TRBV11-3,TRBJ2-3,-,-,CASSLSLTDTQYF,TGTGCCAGCAGCTTAAGTTTAACAGATACGCAGTATTTT